A single sample gave rise to the 9 T cell receptor beta chains below, sequenced in a study of blood T cell repertoires in COVID-19. Clones were read by immunoSEQ multiplex PCR, and TCRdb kept only the in-frame ones, dropping some. The data hold under 40,000 clones, with 85% to 95% observed a single time. The sample was peripheral blood. The source of these receptors is a man between 60 and 70 years old with active or convalescent COVID-19.

The chain employs TRBV30 and TRBJ1-4; 7 bases fit TRBD1. Germline-derived CDR1 and CDR2 are GTSNPN and SVGIG (reference sequence). There are 14 residues in the CDR3. The ends lost 0 bases at V and 7 bases at J; junction bases unmatched: 5. CDR3 bases: TGTGCCTGGAGTGTAGGAGGGGGCGGTGAAAAACTGTTTTTT. It specifies CAWSVGGGGEKLFF.

In DNA form, the CDR3 reads TGTGCCAGCAGAGAGATAGGGACAGGGGCCTACGAGCAGTACTTC. As protein: CASREIGTGAYEQYF. The J gene is TRBJ2-7, the V gene TRBV28, with 10 bases identical to TRBD1. This CDR3 is built from 15 residues. With V trimmed by 6 bases and J by 2 bases, 7 bases remained unmatched. Germline-derived CDR1 and CDR2 are MDHEN and SYDVKM.

This clone was detected once. V and J are TRBV3-1 (or the pseudogene TRBV3-2) and TRBJ2-7; D uncertain. The CDR3 contains 16 residues. V was clipped by 0 bases and J by 0 bases, with 12 bases between them. Per germline, CDR1 LGHDT and CDR2 YNNKEL (reference sequence). Written as DNA, the CDR3 is TGTGCCAGCAGCCAAGATCTTGCAGGATTCTCCTACGAGCAGTACTTC. Amino acids: CASSQDLAGFSYEQYF.

This clone has just a few counts. This rearrangement joins TRBV2 to TRBJ1-2, with D tentatively TRBD1 (6 bases). CDR1 SNHLY and CDR2 FYNNEI come from the germline V gene. The V gene lost 7 bases and the J gene lost 8 bases, with 32 bases spanning the gap. This CDR3 has 18 residues. The CDR3 nucleotides read TGTGCCAGCACCTTGACCCGCCTTACTTCTACGGACAGAGAAGGCTACACCTTC. It codes for CASTLTRLTSTDREGYTF.

This sequence joins TRBV5-6 and TRBJ1-5, with D maybe TRBD1 (6 bases). V lost 5 bases and J lost 4, with 13 bases in between. This CDR3 contains 14 residues. CDR1 is SGHDT, CDR2 YYEEEE, per germline. The CDR3 protein is CASSRGQRNQPQHF. The CDR3 DNA is TGTGCCAGCAGTCGTGGACAGAGAAATCAGCCCCAGCATTTT.

J is TRBJ1-1 and V is TRBV7-9; the D is unclear. Germline lookup yields CDR1 SEHNR and CDR2 FQNEAQ (reference sequence). Trimming cost V 1 base and J 2 bases, with 11 bases left between them. The CDR3 is 15 residues long. The CDR3 DNA reads TGTGCCAGCAGCTTAGTGGCCCGCCTTAACACTGAAGCTTTCTTT. Encoded protein: CASSLVARLNTEAFF.

V is TRBV9 and J is TRBJ1-6; possibly TRBD1 for D (6 bases). Trimming removed 3 bases from V and 7 bases from J, with 14 bases in between. CDR3 size: 15 residues. The V gene's germline CDR1 is SGDLS and CDR2 YYNGEE. CDR3 region: CASSARTELNSPLHF. For the CDR3, the DNA is TGTGCCAGCAGCGCTCGGACAGAATTAAATTCACCCCTCCACTTT.

The rearrangement uses TRBV19 and TRBJ2-2, with 9 bases fitting TRBD2. The CDR3 is 17 amino acids. Looked up from germline, CDR1 is LNHDA and CDR2 is SQIVND (reference sequence). The junction had 15 bases not matched to a gene; V was cut back by 3 bases and J by 10 bases. The CDR3 is CASSILRGLAGPLELFF. The CDR3 nucleotides are TGTGCCAGTAGTATTCTTCGAGGGCTAGCGGGACCCTTGGAGCTGTTTTTT.

This chain connects TRBV2 to TRBJ1-4; TRBD1 agrees at 7 bases. From germline, CDR1 is SNHLY and CDR2 FYNNEI. The trim removed 6 bases at V and 2 bases at J, leaving 6 bases unmatched. There are 15 residues in the CDR3. The CDR3 loop is CASRATGWTNEKLFF. CDR3 coding DNA: TGTGCCAGCAGAGCGACAGGGTGGACTAATGAAAAACTGTTTTTT.